This is a list of T cell receptor beta chains from one sample in a study of blood T cell repertoires in COVID-19. Repertoires were generated with immunoSEQ multiplex PCR, while TCRdb's copy carries only in-frame clones and drops some. The data contain around 35,000 clones, around 85% of them singletons. Sequencing was performed on peripheral blood. The receptors here all came from a man between 70 and 80 years old with COVID-19, enrolled during active disease. The CDR3 runs from the conserved cysteine through the conserved F or W.

cdr3_aa v_call
CASSFTTSGRVNTGELFF TRBV6-2/TRBV6-3
CASSLWEGQFFSGNTIYF TRBV28
CASSLAGAGTIYNQPQHF TRBV7-9
CASSLLAGMPYF TRBV7-2
CASSVRGNEKLFF TRBV5-1
CASSWGRRDTGELFF TRBV6-2/TRBV6-3
CASSYSGTTSTGELFF TRBV6-2/TRBV6-3
CASSLYLAGDNEQFF TRBV5-4
CASAEGVFSGNTIYF TRBV7-9
CATSRGFSGRPDRQFF TRBV15
CASSIRPGQPQHF TRBV19
CASSLVFQGSGYTF TRBV7-2
CAIARGSRTEAFF TRBV10-3
CASSMVRYNEQFF TRBV19
CASSFQSGEQYF TRBV5-1
CASSLWVGGQGIPFF TRBV28
CASSQGPQGAGETQYF TRBV4-1
CASSLGTSGNEQFF TRBV7-7
CASSLKNSGPAYEQYF TRBV27
CASSIRGDSAYEQYF TRBV19
CASSQDGAGYNSPLHF TRBV4-2
CASSVFGNTGELFF TRBV9